Below, 16 T cell receptor beta chains from the same sample are listed, as sequenced in a study of T cells in Graves' hyperthyroidism and ophthalmopathy. From RNA transcripts, TCR beta CDR3 regions were amplified. TCR CDR3 underwent first-round RT-PCR with the HTBI primer set. TCRdb independently ran MiXCR on the multiplex PCR reads; one entry per CDR3 protein. This table holds roughly 530,000 distinct CDR3 sequences, about a sixth found once. The sample consisted of blood. The origin of the receptors is a woman between 18 and 29 years old with Graves' ophthalmopathy.

This clonotype has a handful of counts. This chain links TRBV25-1 with TRBJ2-6, with TRBD2 as a possible D gene (6 bases). This CDR3 region has 17 residues. From germline, CDR1 is MGHDK and CDR2 SYGVNS. V lost 1 base to trimming and J lost 0 bases, with 10 bases between them. This chain's CDR3 is CASSESGLSSGANVLTF. The CDR3, as DNA: TGTGCCAGCAGTGAATCGGGACTCAGCTCTGGGGCCAACGTCCTGACTTTC.

J is TRBJ2-3 and V is TRBV11-2; D may be TRBD1 (6 bases). The ends were cut back, 5 bases at V and 10 bases at J, with 13 bases in the middle. Germline CDR1 SGHAT, CDR2 FQNNGV. The CDR3 has 12 amino acids. The CDR3 sequence is CASSPNRDSQYF. The CDR3 DNA is TGTGCCAGCAGCCCAAACAGGGATTCGCAGTATTTT.

This clonotype was seen a few times. The rearrangement uses TRBV5-1 and TRBJ2-5; tentatively, D is TRBD1 or TRBD2 (6 bases each). The CDR3 has 17 residues. Germline V gene data show CDR1 as SGHRS and CDR2 as YFSETQ. Trimming took off 4 bases at V and 1 base at J, with 20 bases between the two ends. CDR3 DNA: TGCGCCAGCAGCCCCGCTGGAGGGGGGTTAAGCCAAGAGACCCAGTACTTC. It codes for CASSPAGGGLSQETQYF.

This clonotype has ten or more counts. This chain links TRBV2 with TRBJ2-3; D gene uncertain. The CDR3 runs to 14 residues. Trimming removed 6 bases from V and 0 bases from J, with 10 bases in between. Germline V gene data show CDR1 as SNHLY and CDR2 as FYNNEI. The DNA of the CDR3 is TGTGCCAGCAGGGCCGGGCGTAGCACAGATACGCAGTATTTT. Protein sequence: CASRAGRSTDTQYF.

The V and J genes are TRBV6-1 and TRBJ2-1; TRBD1 is a possible D gene (6 bases). Trimming pared 6 bases from V and 4 bases from J, leaving 13 bases between. In germline, CDR1 is MNHNS, CDR2 SASEGT. This CDR3 is built from 14 residues. The CDR3: CASRILQGYNEQFF. The CDR3 DNA sequence: TGTGCCAGCAGGATTTTACAGGGATACAATGAGCAGTTCTTC.

This clonotype was counted many times. This chain joins TRBV6-2 or TRBV6-3 and TRBJ2-7; 7 nucleotides align to TRBD2. Germline loops: CDR1 MNHEY, CDR2 SVGEGT. J was trimmed by 2 bases and V by 6 bases; bases with no gene match: 7. The CDR3 has 14 residues. CDR3 bases: TGTGCCAGCAGCTACCGGGAGGCCCCCTACGAGCAGTACTTC. Residues: CASSYREAPYEQYF.

The chain employs TRBV5-4 and TRBJ2-1; possible D gene TRBD2, 6 bases. The CDR3 is 16 residues long. The V and J ends lost 4 bases and 0 bases respectively, with 14 bases between them. Per germline, CDR1 SGHNT and CDR2 YYREEE (reference sequence). Here the CDR3 reads CASSTLPGASYNEQFF. CDR3 DNA sequence: TGTGCCAGCAGCACTCTCCCGGGAGCCTCCTACAATGAGCAGTTCTTC. Variable domain in full (rest from reference TRBV5-4 and TRBJ2-1): ETGVTQSPTHLIKTRGQQVTLRCSSQSGHNTVSWYQQALGQGPQFIFQYYREEENGRGNFPPRFSGLQFPNYSSELNVNALELDDSALYLCASSTLPGASYNEQFFGPGTRLTVL.

This clonotype was counted a few times. A much bigger clone sits one base away, suggesting this may be a read error. The chain is built from TRBV13 and TRBJ2-5; 10 bases fit TRBD1. This CDR3 has 15 amino acids. CDR1 is PRHDT, CDR2 FYEKMQ, per germline (reference sequence). The CDR3 spells CASSYGQGGQETQCF. The CDR3 DNA follows: TGTGCCAGCAGCTACGGACAGGGGGGACAAGAGACCCAGTGCTTC.

Remarks on this clonotype: A much larger clonotype is one base distant, so this may be a read error. This sequence joins TRBV30 and TRBJ2-7; D uncertain. V was trimmed by 5 bases and J by 2 bases, leaving 13 bases between them. The CDR3 runs to 13 residues. Germline lookup yields CDR1 GTSNPN and CDR2 SVGIG (reference sequence). CDR3 sequence: CAWDLGFPYEQYF. CDR3 sequence (DNA): TGTGCCTGGGATCTAGGGTTCCCCTACGAGCAGTACTTC.

This clonotype was detected only a few times. This clone may be a read error of a much larger clone one base away. V and J are TRBV2 and TRBJ2-1, with D perhaps matching TRBD2 (5 bases). CDR3 length: 16 residues. Trimming removed 2 bases at V and 5 bases at J, with 16 bases between. Germline V gene sequence: CDR1 SNHLY, CDR2 FYNNEI. CDR3 DNA sequence: TGTGCCAGCAGTGAACACCCCCCGGGGATACACAATGAGCAGTTCTTC. Translation: CASSEHPPGIHNEQFF.

Many counts were recorded for this clonotype. The chain employs TRBV28 and TRBJ1-1; tentative D call: TRBD1 (5 bases). With 2 bases removed from V and 0 bases from J, the gap between germline ends came to 10 bases. Germline values: CDR1 MDHEN, CDR2 SYDVKM. This CDR3 spans 15 amino acids. The CDR3, as DNA: TGTGCCAGCAGTTTACGGGGGGAGGTGAACACTGAAGCTTTCTTT. It translates to CASSLRGEVNTEAFF.

This clonotype was observed at least ten times. The chain couples TRBV24-1 to TRBJ2-5, with 7 bases matching TRBD2. V was clipped by 4 bases and J by 1 base; unmatched bases: 8. This CDR3 spans 16 amino acids. In germline, CDR1 is KGHDR, CDR2 SFDVKD. CDR3 nucleotide sequence: TGTGCCACCAGTGACCCAGGGAGGGAAGGCCAAGAGACCCAGTACTTC. Amino acids: CATSDPGREGQETQYF.

This clonotype has at least ten counts. The rearrangement joins TRBV28 to TRBJ2-6, with D hard to call. The V and J ends lost 2 bases and 0 bases respectively, with 8 bases between them. This CDR3 is 16 amino acids long. The germline gives CDR1 MDHEN, CDR2 SYDVKM. The CDR3 DNA follows: TGTGCCAGCAGTTTAACGGAACTCTCTGGGGCCAACGTCCTGACTTTC. It encodes CASSLTELSGANVLTF.

This clonotype was counted many times. The chain is built from TRBV28 and TRBJ1-1, with 9 bases identical to TRBD1. CDR3 size: 19 residues. Germline CDR1 reads MDHEN; CDR2 reads SYDVKM. V lost 3 bases to trimming and J lost 0 bases; unmatched junction nucleotides: 14. The CDR3 DNA reads as TGTGCCAGCAGTTTCACCCGAACAGGGGGCAGTAAAATGAACACTGAAGCTTTCTTT. Translating it yields CASSFTRTGGSKMNTEAFF.

This clonotype appeared many times. The chain combines TRBV7-9 with TRBJ2-1; 9 positions match TRBD2. In germline, CDR1 is SEHNR, CDR2 FQNEAQ (reference sequence). The CDR3 is made up of 17 amino acids. V shed 2 bases, J shed 0 bases, and the junction held 5 bases outside the gene matches. The CDR3 DNA reads as TGTGCCAGCAGCTTAAAGACTAGCGGTGGCTCCTACAATGAGCAGTTCTTC. It codes for CASSLKTSGGSYNEQFF.

This clonotype appeared a few times. The chain couples TRBV3-1 to TRBJ1-2; D gene uncertain. V dropped 3 bases and J dropped 3 bases, with 5 bases sitting between them. Germline loops: CDR1 LGHDT, CDR2 YNNKEL (reference sequence). The CDR3 is made up of 12 amino acids. CDR3: CASSQADYGYTF. The CDR3 nucleotides read TGTGCCAGCAGCCAGGCAGACTATGGCTACACCTTC.